This TCR beta chain is from a study of T cell repertoires in cytomegalovirus infection (dated by TCRdb to the late 2010s). Study-wide context: Peptide stimulations targeted recently identified HLA-C-restricted CMV epitopes, whose presentation resists viral immunomodulation, together with well-studied HLA-B-restricted epitopes. Donor HLA type was relevant to the analysis, as public TCR beta signatures indicated carriage of CMV infection together with the matching HLA type. What the study reported, not specific to this receptor: Carriers of CMV infection plus the relevant HLA type were discriminated by the cumulative frequency of public TCR beta family members in the study cohort and in an independent 352-donor cohort. The ex vivo response was dominated by HLA-C-restricted CMV-specific TCR beta clonotypes, which also provided the single most frequent clonotype in two of eight donors.

Including cysteine and phenylalanine, the CDR3 has 14 amino acids. The only DNA kept is the CDR3, 42 bases in frame from the first base. Sequences MNHEY (CDR1) and SMNVEV (CDR2) are obtained from the germline V gene (reference sequence). Deletion took 4 bases off V and 4 bases off J, with a span of 11 bases between the germline ends. There are a few counts of this clonotype. It has no known antigen specificity. Qualities for individual bases were not recorded, and no much larger clone is one base off. Sequencing was performed on an Illumina HiSeq 1500. TCRdb handled the public reads itself, with Q25 trimming in fastp and clone calling in MiXCR, and kept productive beta chains. Records with the same CDR3 protein are collapsed into one entry carrying the most frequent genes and DNA. The sample yields 750,000 to 900,000 distinct CDR3 sequences; roughly 28% were counted once. Clones ranked in the top ten supply approximately 14% of the sample.

The treatment or condition label of this sample denotes: in vitro stimulation with specific CMV peptide epitopes to enrich CMV-specific T cells. The sequence was collected from a human donor in good health (CMV status not recorded). Some clones in this sample may be carry-over from other donors' samples. The sample in question was cultured CD8+ T cells from PBMCs, obtained from culture after CMV antigen stimulation. The chain is encoded by TRBV27 joined to TRBJ1-5; D gene: possibly TRBD1, on 5 matching bases. Here is the DNA: TGTGCCAGCAGTTCCTGGACACAAAATCAGCCCCAGCATTTT. Translated, it gives CASSSWTQNQPQHF.